This T cell receptor beta chain stems from a study of cytomegalovirus exposure and HLA in healthy donors. Overall study: It was reported in a later analysis that the 95 to 150 validation repertoires used the same platform as the approximately 670 first-cohort repertoires.

This clone has a handful of counts. Its matching antigen is unknown. Clones were read by immunoSEQ multiplex PCR, and TCRdb kept only the in-frame ones, dropping some. The sample gives about 110,000 clones, around 85% of which show up once; around 2.7% is in the top ten. Study outcomes and limitations: Confirmation was obtained in vitro that three CMV-associated chains are specific for CMV antigens. Published work reported that the classifier diagnosed cytomegalovirus status with high specificity and sensitivity. Cytomegalovirus association was listed for 170 or so TCR beta chains.

Specimen: PBMCs. The sequence was collected from a woman in her late teens or twenties in good health and CMV-seronegative.

The DNA of the CDR3 is TGCAGTGCTTCGGCCGGGTATGGCTACACCTTC. It yields the protein CSASAGYGYTF. The gene calls are TRBV20-1 and TRBJ1-2; D remains unclear. The V gene's germline CDR1 is DFQATT and CDR2 SNEGSKA (reference sequence). The V end lost 5 bases, the J end lost 5 bases, and 9 bases lay between the germline ends. CDR3 size: 11 residues.